These 29 T cell receptor beta chains share one sample of origin, sequenced in a study of blood T cell repertoires in COVID-19. Using immunoSEQ multiplex PCR, the repertoire was profiled, and TCRdb retains in-frame clones only, with some absent. The table has approximately 310,000 clones, around 87% seen once. The sequenced sample was peripheral blood. The source is a woman between 50 and 59 years old who had recovered from COVID-19.

The chain joins TRBV6-5 to TRBJ1-4, with D unclear. Germline V gene sequence: CDR1 MNHEY, CDR2 SVGAGI. V lost 6 bases to trimming and J lost 7 bases, with 15 bases between them. The CDR3 spans 14 residues. The CDR3 is CASRRAHVGEKLFF. In DNA, the CDR3 is TGTGCCAGCAGGAGAGCTCATGTTGGTGAAAAACTGTTTTTT.

CDR3 bases: TGTGCCAGCAGCCCCGGACTAGCCCCAGCTACGCAGTATTTT. It is translated as CASSPGLAPATQYF. The chain couples TRBV7-6 to TRBJ2-3; 8 bases agree with TRBD2. From germline, CDR1 is SGHVS and CDR2 FNYEAQ. This CDR3 region has 14 residues. Trimming at V came to 5 bases and at J to 8 bases, leaving 9 bases not matched to a gene.

This clone was observed a single time. This chain links TRBV5-1 with TRBJ1-3; D unresolved. Trimming shortened V by 3 bases and J by 1 base, and 11 bases separated the two germline ends. CDR1 is SGHRS, CDR2 YFSETQ, per germline. CDR3 length: 15 residues. The CDR3 is CASSSYSGSGNTIYF. The CDR3 DNA reads TGCGCCAGCAGCTCTTACAGCGGTTCTGGAAACACCATATATTTT.

This rearrangement joins TRBV15 to TRBJ2-1; TRBD2 matches 8 bases. Germline trimming cut 2 bases from V and 3 bases from J; bases unmatched to any gene: 12. The germline V gene encodes CDR1 LNHNV and CDR2 YYDKDF (reference sequence). CDR3 length: 18 amino acids. CDR3 sequence: CATSRTLGGGTIYNEQFF. Here the CDR3 DNA reads TGTGCCACCAGCAGAACCCTGGGCGGGGGGACCATCTACAATGAGCAGTTCTTC. The variable domain in full, with the rest retrieved from reference TRBV15 and TRBJ2-1, is DAMVIQNPRYQVTQFGKPVTLSCSQTLNHNVMYWYQQKSSQAPKLLFHYYDKDFNNEADTPDNFQSRRPNTSFCFLDIRSPGLGDTAMYLCATSRTLGGGTIYNEQFFGPGTRLTVL.

The chain combines TRBV30 with TRBJ2-7; no firm D call. The CDR3 totals 14 residues. V was pared by 0 bases and J by 0 bases, with 9 bases between. Germline CDR1 and CDR2: GTSNPN and SVGIG (reference sequence). In DNA form, the CDR3 reads TGTGCCTGGAGTGTGGGCCTAAGCTCCTACGAGCAGTACTTC. Its protein is CAWSVGLSSYEQYF.

Only one count was recorded for this clone. V and J are TRBV25-1 and TRBJ2-2, with a possible D match to TRBD1 (5 bases). The CDR3 consists of 15 residues. V lost 3 bases, J lost 2 bases, and 10 bases lay in between. Germline CDR1 and CDR2: MGHDK and SYGVNS. The CDR3 is CASSDARANTGELFF. In nucleotides, the CDR3 is TGTGCCAGCAGTGATGCCAGGGCCAACACCGGGGAGCTGTTTTTT. The full variable domain, rest sourced from reference TRBV25-1 and TRBJ2-2, is EADIYQTPRYLVIGTGKKITLECSQTMGHDKMYWYQQDPGMELHLIHYSYGVNSTEKGDLSSESTVSRIRTEHFPLTLESARPSHTSQYLCASSDARANTGELFFGEGSRLTVL.

To note about this clone: This sample includes further DNA sequences coding for the same CDR3. The chain recombines TRBV11-3 with TRBJ2-3, with D hard to call. Germline values: CDR1 SGHNT, CDR2 YENEEA. The CDR3 is 14 amino acids. Trimming stripped 1 base from V and 6 bases from J, with 11 bases between. The CDR3 DNA follows: TGTGCCAGCAGCTTAGGTCGAGCCTCCGATACGCAGTATTTT. This gives the protein CASSLGRASDTQYF. The full variable domain, completed using reference TRBV11-3 and TRBJ2-3, is EAGVVQSPRYKIIEKKQPVAFWCNPISGHNTLYWYLQNLGQGPELLIRYENEEAVDDSQLPKDRFSAERLKGVDSTLKIQPAELGDSAVYLCASSLGRASDTQYFGPGTRLTVL.

This rearrangement joins TRBV13 to TRBJ2-7; TRBD2 might be the D (6 bases). Trimming shortened V by 3 bases and J by 0 bases, and 12 bases separated the two germline ends. This CDR3 contains 15 residues. Germline V gene sequence: CDR1 PRHDT, CDR2 FYEKMQ (reference sequence). CDR3 in amino acids: CASSFGDSSSYEQYF. In DNA form, the CDR3 reads TGTGCCAGCAGCTTTGGGGACTCCAGCTCCTACGAGCAGTACTTC.

The chain employs TRBV2 and TRBJ2-2; 8 nucleotides match TRBD2. Germline-derived CDR1 and CDR2 are SNHLY and FYNNEI. Losses at the gene ends were 5 bases for V and 7 bases for J; bases not matched to a gene: 9. The CDR3 spans 15 residues. The CDR3 loop reads CASSNVAGSGGELFF. CDR3 DNA sequence: TGTGCCAGCAGTAATGTAGCGGGGTCGGGCGGGGAGCTGTTTTTT.

J is TRBJ2-2 and V is TRBV6-4; 9 positions match TRBD1. Germline CDR1 is MRHNA and CDR2 is SNTAGT. This CDR3 is 14 amino acids long. V was clipped by 9 bases and J by 8 bases; unmatched bases: 10. Here the CDR3 DNA reads TGTGCCAGTCGACCTGACAGGGGGTCGGGGGAGCTGTTTTTT. Amino acids: CASRPDRGSGELFF.

V is TRBV28 and J is TRBJ2-7; D not resolved. This CDR3 region has 13 residues. From germline, CDR1 is MDHEN and CDR2 SYDVKM. Trimming stripped 2 bases from V and 4 bases from J, with 9 bases between. CDR3: CASSLLPGYEQYF. The CDR3 DNA reads as TGTGCCAGCAGTTTACTCCCAGGTTACGAGCAGTACTTC.

This clone appeared a single time. This chain links TRBV7-2 with TRBJ2-1, with 8 bases fitting TRBD1. The CDR3 runs 17 residues. The germline V gene has CDR1 SGHTA and CDR2 FQGNSA. The V gene end was trimmed by 2 bases and the J gene end by 2 bases; junction bases not matched to a gene: 8. CDR3 in DNA: TGTGCCAGCAGCTTAATTCCAGCAGGGGGCCCCTACAATGAGCAGTTCTTC. Its translation: CASSLIPAGGPYNEQFF. Full variable domain (remainder filled in from reference TRBV7-2 and TRBJ2-1): GAGVSQSPSNKVTEKGKDVELRCDPISGHTALYWYRQSLGQGLEFLIYFQGNSAPDKSGLPSDRFSAERTGGSVSTLTIQRTQQEDSAVYLCASSLIPAGGPYNEQFFGPGTRLTVL.

The CDR3 bases are TGTGCCTGGAAAGGGACAGCTAATTCACCCCTCCACTTT. Its protein product is CAWKGTANSPLHF. The chain employs TRBV30 and TRBJ1-6; 7 nucleotides agree with TRBD1. The V gene end was trimmed by 4 bases and the J gene end by 6 bases; junction bases not matched to a gene: 3. Germline V gene data show CDR1 as GTSNPN and CDR2 as SVGIG (reference sequence). The CDR3 length is 13 residues. Variable domain in full (rest from reference TRBV30 and TRBJ1-6): SQTIHQWPATLVQPVGSPLSLECTVEGTSNPNLYWYRQAAGRGLQLLFYSVGIGQISSEVPQNLSASRPQDRQFILSSKKLLLSDSGFYLCAWKGTANSPLHFGNGTRLTVT.

This chain uses TRBV5-6 with TRBJ2-3; perhaps TRBD2 as D (5 bases). Trimming took off 0 bases at V and 0 bases at J, with 17 bases between the two ends. The CDR3 is 18 residues long. The V gene's germline CDR1 is SGHDT and CDR2 YYEEEE. As DNA, the CDR3 is TGTGCCAGCAGCTTGGCTTTTCGGGGAACTCCTAGCACAGATACGCAGTATTTT. Translation: CASSLAFRGTPSTDTQYF.

The CDR3 sequence is CASYDRGRETQYF. CDR3 nucleotides: TGTGCCAGCTATGACAGGGGGCGAGAGACCCAGTACTTC. The chain employs TRBV27 and TRBJ2-5, with 10 bases lining up with TRBD1. Germline CDR1 MNHEY, CDR2 SMNVEV (reference sequence). This CDR3 region has 13 residues. Trimming at V came to 8 bases and at J to 4 bases, leaving 4 bases not matched to a gene.

The chain is built from TRBV5-1 and TRBJ1-1; possibly TRBD1 for D (5 bases). CDR1 and CDR2 from the germline V gene are SGHRS and YFSETQ. The CDR3 totals 14 residues. V was shortened by 0 bases and J by 5 bases, with 11 bases between the two germline ends. CDR3 bases: TGCGCCAGCAGCTTGGGACAGTCTACTACTGAAGCTTTCTTT. It yields the protein CASSLGQSTTEAFF.

The rearrangement uses TRBV6-5 and TRBJ2-1; D may be TRBD2 (6 bases). Germline V gene lookup returns CDR1 MNHEY and CDR2 SVGAGI. This CDR3 has 15 amino acids. Between the trimmed V and J ends, which lost 8 bases and 0 bases, there was a span of 14 bases. The CDR3 reads CASREPGRSYNEQFF. The CDR3 coding sequence is TGTGCCAGCCGGGAGCCGGGTCGCTCCTACAATGAGCAGTTCTTC.

This clone was observed a single time. The rearrangement links TRBV14 to TRBJ1-4; no clear D gene. The CDR3 spans 11 residues. Germline V gene lookup returns CDR1 SGHDN and CDR2 FVKESK. V gave up 3 bases and J gave up 8 bases, with 4 bases separating them. The CDR3 is CASSHTEKLFF. The DNA for the CDR3 is TGTGCCAGCAGCCACACAGAAAAACTGTTTTTT. The full variable domain, with the rest looked up from reference TRBV14 and TRBJ1-4, is EAGVTQFPSHSVIEKGQTVTLRCDPISGHDNLYWYRRVMGKEIKFLLHFVKESKQDESGMPNNRFLAERTGGTYSTLKVQPAELEDSGVYFCASSHTEKLFFGSGTQLSVL.

The rearrangement uses TRBV7-9 and TRBJ2-5, with a tentative D call TRBD2 (6 bases). The germline V and J ends were trimmed by 5 bases and 12 bases, with 22 bases remaining between them. Germline CDR1 and CDR2: SEHNR and FQNEAQ (reference sequence). The CDR3 runs to 14 residues. This CDR3 is CASSPSGELATKYF. Here the CDR3 DNA reads TGTGCCAGCAGCCCCTCCGGGGAACTAGCCACAAAGTACTTC.

V is TRBV2 and J is TRBJ1-1, with a possible D match to TRBD1 (6 bases). Germline V CDR1 and CDR2: SNHLY, FYNNEI. Trimming pared 7 bases from V and 4 bases from J, leaving 13 bases between. The CDR3 runs 13 residues. CDR3 residues: CASTTGSSTEAFF. CDR3 in DNA: TGTGCCAGCACCACAGGGTCGAGCACTGAAGCTTTCTTT.

As to this clone: At one of its ends the junction is not consistent with the germline gene, which may arise from a read error. V gene TRBV6-2 or TRBV6-3 combines with J gene TRBJ2-7; 14 positions match TRBD2. The CDR3 is 15 amino acids. Germline V gene sequence: CDR1 MNHEY, CDR2 SVGEGT. Here the CDR3 reads CASSSLRGTSGRRGF. DNA of the CDR3: TGTGCCAGCAGTTCCCTTCGGGGGACTAGCGGGAGAAGGGGCTTC.

The V call is TRBV6-6, the J call TRBJ2-5; 8 positions match TRBD2. J gave up 7 bases and V 0 bases, and 7 bases lay outside the gene matches. The CDR3 contains 15 residues. The germline V gene has CDR1 MNHNY and CDR2 SVGAGI (reference sequence). CDR3 amino acids: CASSYSRRGGGTQYF. As DNA, the CDR3 is TGTGCCAGCAGTTACTCTAGACGGGGGGGAGGGACCCAGTACTTC.

This clone was observed a handful of times. The chain joins TRBV7-6 to TRBJ1-1; 12 nucleotides align to TRBD1. In germline, CDR1 is SGHVS, CDR2 FNYEAQ. Losses at the gene ends were 3 bases for V and 5 bases for J; bases not matched to a gene: 7. The CDR3 contains 16 residues. CDR3 DNA: TGTGCCAGCAGCTTCTCGGGACAGGGGGCAAGAACTGAAGCTTTCTTT. It codes for CASSFSGQGARTEAFF.

The rearrangement links TRBV6-1 to TRBJ2-5; TRBD1 agrees at 7 bases. CDR3 length: 14 residues. The germline V gene has CDR1 MNHNS and CDR2 SASEGT. With V trimmed by 7 bases and J by 10 bases, 15 bases remained unmatched. CDR3 amino acids: CASTLERQGGNQYF. CDR3 in DNA: TGTGCCAGCACCTTAGAAAGACAGGGTGGAAACCAGTACTTC.

This rearrangement joins TRBV11-2 to TRBJ2-2, with D possibly matching TRBD2 (5 bases). V was pared by 5 bases and J by 4 bases, with 11 bases between. Per germline, CDR1 SGHAT and CDR2 FQNNGV. This CDR3 has 14 residues. DNA for the CDR3: TGTGCCAGCAGCCCCGGGCGGGTCACCGGGGAGCTGTTTTTT. It codes for CASSPGRVTGELFF.

The CDR3 here is CASSFSGTSGVGEQFF. CDR3 nucleotides: TGTGCCAGCAGTTTTTCCGGGACTAGCGGGGTCGGGGAGCAGTTCTTC. The chain carries TRBV6-5 and TRBJ2-1, with 13 bases fitting TRBD2. The CDR3 consists of 16 residues. The V and J ends lost 4 bases and 10 bases, in that order; junction bases with no gene match: 10. The germline CDR1 and CDR2 sequences are MNHEY and SVGAGI.

This rearrangement joins TRBV2 to TRBJ1-2; D ambiguous. The CDR3 runs to 15 residues. CDR1 and CDR2 (germline): SNHLY, FYNNEI. Trimming shortened V by 3 bases and J by 7 bases, and 18 bases separated the two germline ends. The CDR3 DNA is TGTGCCAGCAGTGAGAGGGTCCGACGAGTGCGTGGCTACACCTTC. Amino acid sequence: CASSERVRRVRGYTF. The full variable domain, completed using reference TRBV2 and TRBJ1-2, is EPEVTQTPSHQVTQMGQEVILRCVPISNHLYFYWYRQILGQKVEFLVSFYNNEISEKSEIFDDQFSVERPDGSNFTLKIRSTKLEDSAMYFCASSERVRRVRGYTFGSGTRLTVV.

The chain combines TRBV2 with TRBJ2-7; 10 bases line up with TRBD1. Germline CDR1 is SNHLY and CDR2 is FYNNEI. Trimming cost V 5 bases and J 13 bases; bases outside gene matches: 5. This CDR3 is built from 11 residues. CDR3 loop: CASSLGTGEYF. CDR3 bases: TGTGCCAGCAGTCTGGGGACAGGGGAATACTTC.

The rearrangement joins TRBV11-3 to TRBJ2-3, with D perhaps TRBD2 (6 bases). Trimming cost V 6 bases and J 1 base, with 11 bases left between them. This CDR3 comprises 14 residues. From germline, CDR1 is SGHNT and CDR2 YENEEA. The CDR3 nucleotides read TGTGCCAGCAGTCTGGGGGGACGCACAGATACGCAGTATTTT. Translated, it gives CASSLGGRTDTQYF.